These 24 T cell receptor beta chains originate from one sample sequenced in a study of long-term antiretroviral therapy in people with HIV. Run at survey level, the immunoSEQ assay was version v3.0. Sequencing was performed with immunoSEQ multiplex PCR; in TCRdb, only in-frame clones are kept and a portion is missing. The repertoire consists of roughly 30,000 clones, with approximately 90% occurring once and the leading ten covering about 8%. The source was unsorted PBMCs, collected 3.2 years before starting antiretroviral therapy. The receptor source for this set is a man aged 50 to 60 with HIV.

This clone was seen just once. This chain connects TRBV5-1 to TRBJ2-1, with 8 nucleotides matching TRBD2. With 0 bases clipped from V and 3 bases from J, the junction kept 2 bases outside the gene matches. CDR1 and CDR2 from the germline V gene are SGHRS and YFSETQ. The CDR3 is 15 residues long. The CDR3 nucleotides are TGCGCCAGCAGCTTGGTCGGGGGGGACTACAATGAGCAGTTCTTC. The encoded protein is CASSLVGGDYNEQFF.

The chain uses TRBV10-1 and TRBJ2-2; D is ambiguous. Germline CDR1 WNHNN, CDR2 SYGVQD (reference sequence). This CDR3 region has 18 residues. V lost 4 bases to trimming and J lost 0 bases, with 18 bases between them. The CDR3 spells CASSVRLGVGANTGELFF. The CDR3 DNA is TGCGCCAGCAGTGTTCGACTGGGCGTCGGCGCGAACACCGGGGAGCTGTTTTTT.

This sequence joins TRBV2 and TRBJ1-5; 9 positions agree with TRBD1. The CDR3 covers 15 residues. V lost 6 bases to trimming and J lost 4 bases; unmatched junction nucleotides: 7. Germline lookup yields CDR1 SNHLY and CDR2 FYNNEI. CDR3: CASRVEGQGNQPQHF. CDR3 coding DNA: TGTGCCAGCAGGGTTGAGGGACAGGGAAATCAGCCCCAGCATTTT.

This rearrangement joins TRBV5-8 to TRBJ2-3, with D perhaps matching TRBD1 (5 bases). The germline V gene has CDR1 SGHTS and CDR2 YDEGEE. This CDR3 is built from 14 residues. The V gene lost 2 bases and the J gene lost 2 bases, with 9 bases spanning the gap. CDR3 DNA sequence: TGTGCCAGCAGCTTCAGGGTGGCCACAGATACGCAGTATTTT. Its translation is CASSFRVATDTQYF.

The rearrangement joins TRBV18 to TRBJ2-2; 7 bases map to TRBD1. Germline loops: CDR1 KGHSH, CDR2 LQKENI. This CDR3 comprises 17 residues. V dropped 3 bases and J dropped 3; count of bases not matched to a gene: 10. CDR3 region: CASSPINRGHYTGELFF. CDR3 nucleotide sequence: TGTGCCAGCTCACCTATTAACAGGGGCCATTACACCGGGGAGCTGTTTTTT.

The J gene is TRBJ1-3, the V gene TRBV9; D is uncertain. Per germline, CDR1 SGDLS and CDR2 YYNGEE. Trimming removed 3 bases from V and 4 bases from J, with 8 bases in between. This CDR3 has 13 amino acids. The CDR3 nucleotides are TGTGCCAGCAGCGGACGGCTGGGAAACACCATATATTTT. Protein: CASSGRLGNTIYF.

This chain uses TRBV18 with TRBJ2-7, with D perhaps assigned TRBD1 or TRBD2 (5 bases each). The CDR3 spans 16 residues. CDR1 and CDR2 from the germline V gene are KGHSH and LQKENI. V lost 6 bases and J 0 bases, leaving 18 bases between the germline ends. CDR3: CASSPTGTRISYEQYF. DNA for the CDR3: TGTGCCAGCTCGCCCACCGGGACCCGCATCTCCTACGAGCAGTACTTC. Based on the CDR3 plus reference TRBV18 and TRBJ2-7, the full variable domain is NAGVMQNPRHLVRRRGQEARLRCSPMKGHSHVYWYRQLPEEGLKFMVYLQKENIIDESGMPKERFSAEFPKEGPSILRIQQVVRGDSAAYFCASSPTGTRISYEQYFGPGTRLTVT.

V is TRBV2 and J is TRBJ2-2; TRBD2 matches at 11 bases. CDR3 length: 15 residues. Per the germline V gene, CDR1 is SNHLY and CDR2 is FYNNEI. J gave up 7 bases and V 7 bases, and 8 bases lay outside the gene matches. The CDR3 protein is CASNQGLAGGGELFF. CDR3 DNA: TGTGCCAGCAATCAAGGACTAGCGGGTGGCGGGGAGCTGTTTTTT.

V is TRBV10-3 and J is TRBJ1-1; D not certain. This CDR3 is built from 13 residues. From germline, CDR1 is ENHRY and CDR2 SYGVKD. V was pared by 4 bases and J by 3 bases, with 9 bases between. The CDR3 nucleotides read TGTGCCATCAGTGGCCCCTCGGACACTGAAGCTTTCTTT. It is translated as CAISGPSDTEAFF.

The chain couples TRBV5-4 to TRBJ2-1; D possibly corresponds to TRBD1 (6 bases). Germline V lookup: CDR1 SGHNT, CDR2 YYREEE (reference sequence). The CDR3 length is 17 residues. Between the trimmed V and J ends, which lost 3 bases and 0 bases, there was a span of 16 bases. CDR3: CASSYGTPGSSYNEQFF. CDR3 DNA: TGTGCCAGCAGCTACGGGACACCTGGGAGCTCCTACAATGAGCAGTTCTTC.

CDR3 coding DNA: TGTGCCACCAGCAGAGGACAGACCACCGGGGAGCTGTTTTTT. Protein: CATSRGQTTGELFF. The genes are TRBV15 and TRBJ2-2; possibly TRBD1 for D (5 bases). Looked up from germline, CDR1 is LNHNV and CDR2 is YYDKDF (reference sequence). This CDR3 contains 14 residues. Trimming took off 1 base at V and 4 bases at J, with 7 bases between the two ends.

The chain recombines TRBV7-9 with TRBJ2-1; TRBD2 agrees at 9 bases. The CDR3 covers 16 residues. Germline CDR1 is SEHNR and CDR2 is FQNEAQ (reference sequence). The ends lost 2 bases at V and 5 bases at J; junction bases unmatched: 7. This CDR3 is CASSLRREGRHNEQFF. The CDR3 DNA reads TGTGCCAGCAGCTTAAGGCGGGAGGGCCGGCACAATGAGCAGTTCTTC.

V usage is TRBV2 and J usage is TRBJ2-5, with 7 bases that match TRBD1. Unmatched junction bases numbered 9, after V lost 9 bases and J lost 2 bases. Germline CDR1 SNHLY, CDR2 FYNNEI. The CDR3 has 14 residues. This CDR3 is CARVRQGPQETQYF. The DNA for the CDR3 is TGTGCCAGGGTTAGACAGGGACCGCAAGAGACCCAGTACTTC.

The rearrangement joins TRBV30 to TRBJ2-7; 9 positions agree with TRBD1. This CDR3 has 13 amino acids. Germline V lookup: CDR1 GTSNPN, CDR2 SVGIG (reference sequence). Trimming at V came to 0 bases and at J to 9 bases, leaving 6 bases not matched to a gene. The CDR3 loop is CAWSVGQGRRQYF. CDR3 DNA sequence: TGTGCCTGGAGTGTCGGACAGGGGAGGCGGCAGTACTTC.

This clone was detected only once. The V call is TRBV18, the J call TRBJ1-1; D unclear. Trimming left V 3 bases short and J 7 bases short, with 12 bases between. The CDR3 length is 13 residues. Germline lookup yields CDR1 KGHSH and CDR2 LQKENI. The CDR3 DNA reads as TGTGCCAGCTCACCCGCCCGGGAAGATGAAGCTTTCTTT. The encoded protein is CASSPAREDEAFF.

The gene calls are TRBV15 and TRBJ2-1; TRBD2 agrees at 8 bases. V lost 0 bases to trimming and J lost 8 bases; unmatched junction nucleotides: 9. This CDR3 region has 16 residues. CDR1 and CDR2 (germline): LNHNV, YYDKDF (reference sequence). The CDR3 loop is CATSRDLGLATYEQFF. The CDR3 DNA is TGTGCCACCAGCAGAGATCTCGGACTAGCTACCTATGAGCAGTTCTTC.

The chain joins TRBV5-4 to TRBJ1-3; D uncertain. The CDR3 runs to 14 residues. V lost 3 bases and J 0 bases, leaving 7 bases between the germline ends. Per germline, CDR1 SGHNT and CDR2 YYREEE (reference sequence). The CDR3 DNA sequence: TGTGCCAGCAGCTCTCGGGACTCTGGAAACACCATATATTTT. It specifies CASSSRDSGNTIYF. Combining the CDR3 with reference TRBV5-4 and TRBJ1-3 gives the whole variable domain ETGVTQSPTHLIKTRGQQVTLRCSSQSGHNTVSWYQQALGQGPQFIFQYYREEENGRGNFPPRFSGLQFPNYSSELNVNALELDDSALYLCASSSRDSGNTIYFGEGSWLTVV.

CDR3 protein: CASSSGSSYEQYF. The CDR3 DNA sequence: TGCGCCAGCAGCTCAGGGTCTAGCTACGAGCAGTACTTC. The rearrangement links TRBV5-1 to TRBJ2-7; perhaps TRBD1 as D (5 bases). The CDR3 sequence is 13 residues long. The germline V gene encodes CDR1 SGHRS and CDR2 YFSETQ. Trimming stripped 3 bases from V and 3 bases from J, with 10 bases between. Filled out from reference TRBV5-1 and TRBJ2-7, the complete variable domain reads KAGVTQTPRYLIKTRGQQVTLSCSPISGHRSVSWYQQTPGQGLQFLFEYFSETQRNKGNFPGRFSGRQFSNSRSEMNVSTLELGDSALYLCASSSGSSYEQYFGPGTRLTVT.

Notes on this clone: Other DNA sequences within the sample encode an identical CDR3. The rearrangement links TRBV29-1 to TRBJ1-1; D ambiguous. Trimming shortened V by 1 base and J by 5 bases, and 14 bases separated the two germline ends. There are 14 residues in the CDR3. CDR1 and CDR2 (germline): SQVTM, ANQGSEA. Here the CDR3 reads CSVEGTLSGTEAFF. The CDR3 DNA reads TGCAGCGTTGAAGGGACTCTCTCTGGGACTGAAGCTTTCTTT.

This chain joins TRBV18 and TRBJ2-7; the match to TRBD1 covers 9 bases. Germline lookup yields CDR1 KGHSH and CDR2 LQKENI. CDR3 length: 13 amino acids. Trimming cost V 4 bases and J 5 bases; bases outside gene matches: 3. The CDR3 DNA reads TGTGCCAGCTCACTGGACAGGGGTAACGAGCAGTACTTC. Translating gives CASSLDRGNEQYF.

This clone was counted once. The J gene is TRBJ1-6, the V gene TRBV18, with D perhaps TRBD1 (5 bases). The V end lost 1 base, the J end lost 8 bases, and 15 bases lay between the germline ends. The CDR3 totals 16 residues. Germline V gene lookup returns CDR1 KGHSH and CDR2 LQKENI. The CDR3 loop reads CASSPRDLLTHSPLHF. In DNA form, the CDR3 reads TGTGCCAGCTCACCACGGGACCTCCTGACCCATTCACCCCTCCACTTT. Based on the CDR3 plus reference TRBV18 and TRBJ1-6, the full variable domain is NAGVMQNPRHLVRRRGQEARLRCSPMKGHSHVYWYRQLPEEGLKFMVYLQKENIIDESGMPKERFSAEFPKEGPSILRIQQVVRGDSAAYFCASSPRDLLTHSPLHFGNGTRLTVT.

The gene calls are TRBV5-6 and TRBJ1-1; maybe TRBD1 (6 bases). The CDR3 sequence is 17 residues long. In germline, CDR1 is SGHDT, CDR2 YYEEEE. V lost 0 bases and J 6 bases, leaving 21 bases between the germline ends. CDR3 amino acids: CASSLGRGARALAEAFF. The DNA of the CDR3 is TGTGCCAGCAGCTTGGGTCGGGGGGCGCGCGCTCTCGCTGAAGCTTTCTTT.

The chain uses TRBV5-4 and TRBJ1-3; 7 bases agree with TRBD1. Unmatched junction bases numbered 9, after V lost 0 bases and J lost 3 bases. Germline CDR1 is SGHNT and CDR2 is YYREEE (reference sequence). This CDR3 spans 17 amino acids. CDR3 loop: CASSLGQGGRHGNTIYF. Written as DNA, the CDR3 is TGTGCCAGCAGCTTGGGACAGGGTGGAAGGCATGGAAACACCATATATTTT.

This chain uses TRBV4-3 with TRBJ1-1; 9 bases map to TRBD1. V lost 6 bases to trimming and J lost 3 bases; unmatched junction nucleotides: 11. Germline loops: CDR1 LGHNA, CDR2 YSLEER. The CDR3 loop spans 16 amino acids. The CDR3 coding sequence is TGCGCCAGCAGTCAAATGGGGCGACAGGGGGACACTGAAGCTTTCTTT. This encodes CASSQMGRQGDTEAFF.